The sequence of this T cell receptor beta chain was determined in a study of cytomegalovirus exposure and HLA in healthy donors. Points from the study as a whole: As confirmed in vitro, three CMV-associated chains were specific for CMV antigens. The study put 150 or so TCR beta chains on its list as cytomegalovirus-associated.

The primer mix had 60 Vbeta and 13 Jbeta primers. Sequenced by immunoSEQ multiplex PCR; TCRdb stores in-frame clones only, minus some. This table has 75,000 to 80,000 clones, approximately 81% appearing once. This CDR3 comprises 15 residues. Germline V gives CDR1 LNHDA, CDR2 SQIVND (reference sequence). With 7 bases clipped from V and 4 bases from J, the junction kept 10 bases outside the gene matches. Remarks on this clone: What it binds is unknown.

The chain uses TRBV19 and TRBJ1-2; 9 positions match TRBD1. The receptor's source is a woman aged 35 to 49 in good health and CMV-seropositive. Sample: PBMCs. CDR3 in amino acids: CASTPGQGYSYGYTF. Here the CDR3 DNA reads TGTGCCAGTACCCCGGGACAGGGATACTCCTATGGCTACACCTTC. The variable domain in full, completed from reference TRBV19 and TRBJ1-2, reads DGGITQSPKYLFRKEGQNVTLSCEQNLNHDAMYWYRQDPGQGLRLIYYSQIVNDFQKGDIAEGYSVSREKKESFPLTVTSAQKNPTAFYLCASTPGQGYSYGYTFGSGTRLTVV.